This entry describes one T cell receptor beta chain. Its antigen remains unknown. The germline gives CDR1 SGHVS, CDR2 FQNEAQ. J lost 3 bases, V lost 2 bases, and 12 bases had no gene match. The CDR3 has 17 residues. The data originate from a study of chemoradiotherapy in HPV16-positive cancers. At the level of the study: A couple of HPV16-positive patients' cells yielded candidate HPV-specific clones and common motifs. Whole-study results and caveats: The functional HPV-specific definition rests on just a couple of HPV16-positive patients. HPV-responsive T-cell expansion during chemoradiotherapy was linked to improved recurrence-free survival in HPV16-positive patients.

TCRdb keeps only in-frame clones here, not all; method: immunoSEQ multiplex PCR. The sample records fewer than 30,000 clones, roughly 94% being singletons. This chain connects TRBV7-8 to TRBJ2-7; TRBD2 aligns across 8 bases. This material was collected from a patient who underwent chemoradiotherapy. The sequence was collected from a human donor with HPV-associated anogenital cancer. The CDR3 region has the DNA TGTGCCAGCAGCTTATTAGGCGGGGGGCGAATCGTCTACGAGCAGTACTTC. It codes for CASSLLGGGRIVYEQYF.